This TCR beta chain is drawn from a study of PD-1 blockade in classical Hodgkin lymphoma. With no exception, relapse followed autologous stem cell transplantation in all patients, and brentuximab vedotin exposure varied. Germline CDR1 is MDHEN and CDR2 is SYDVKM. V gave up 4 bases and J gave up 10 bases, with 13 bases separating them. CDR3 size: 12 residues. The table came from immunoSEQ multiplex PCR; TCRdb's copy has only in-frame clones and leaves some out. The data show 90,000 to 95,000 clones, nearly 90% seen once. Study-wide points: Individuals who commenced nivolumab within less than 1 year of ASCT were excluded. As was reported, newly diagnosed patients showed lower baseline TCR diversity than healthy donors did. What drove the repertoire differences, possibly disease activity or prior therapy, has not been defined.

With regard to this clone: Its antigen is unidentified.

The chain is built from TRBV28 and TRBJ1-1; TRBD1 is a possible D gene (5 bases). Here the sequenced sample was peripheral blood mononuclear cells (PBMCs), taken before the second cycle of nivolumab. This receptor was taken from a human donor with classical Hodgkin lymphoma. CDR3 nucleotides: TGTGCCAGCAGTTCGCGCGGGGGGGTAGCTTTCTTT. Its protein is CASSSRGGVAFF.